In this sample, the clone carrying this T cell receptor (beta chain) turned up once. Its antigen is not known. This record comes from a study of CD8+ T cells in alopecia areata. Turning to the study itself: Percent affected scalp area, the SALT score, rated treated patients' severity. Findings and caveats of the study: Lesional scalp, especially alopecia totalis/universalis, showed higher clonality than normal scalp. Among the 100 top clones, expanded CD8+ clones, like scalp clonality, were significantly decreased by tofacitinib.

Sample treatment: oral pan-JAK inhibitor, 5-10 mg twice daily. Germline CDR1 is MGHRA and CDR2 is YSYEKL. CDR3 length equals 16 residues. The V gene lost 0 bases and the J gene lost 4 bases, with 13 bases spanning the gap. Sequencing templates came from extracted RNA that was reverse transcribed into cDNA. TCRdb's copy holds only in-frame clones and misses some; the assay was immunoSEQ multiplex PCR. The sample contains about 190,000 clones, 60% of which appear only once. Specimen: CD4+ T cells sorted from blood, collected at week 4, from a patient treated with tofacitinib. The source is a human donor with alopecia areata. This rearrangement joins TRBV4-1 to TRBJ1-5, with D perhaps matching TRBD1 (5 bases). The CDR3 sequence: CASSQDPGAVNQPQHF. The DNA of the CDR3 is TGCGCCAGCAGCCAAGATCCCGGGGCGGTTAATCAGCCCCAGCATTTT.